This TCR beta chain emerged from a study of blood T cell repertoires in COVID-19. Study background: The samples span acute and convalescent COVID-19 from the United States, Italy and Spain.

The length of the CDR3 is 13 residues. The V gene's germline CDR1 is SEHNR and CDR2 FQNEAQ (reference sequence). V lost 3 bases, J lost 7 bases, and 5 bases stayed unmatched. Here immunoSEQ multiplex PCR was the method, and the copy in TCRdb shows in-frame clones only, minus some. The table shows around 67,000 clones, with 88% occurring only once. The sequenced sample consisted of peripheral blood. This chain links TRBV7-9 with TRBJ2-7; 8 bases line up with TRBD1. The TCR originated in a woman of 80 years or more with active or convalescent COVID-19. CDR3 sequence (DNA): TGTGCCAGCAGCTTGCAGGGGGCGGGGGAGCAGTACTTC. The encoded protein is CASSLQGAGEQYF.